This T cell receptor (beta chain) was sequenced during a study of control samples from healthy donors and cancer patients. Trimming cost V 6 bases and J 1 base, with 13 bases left between them. Looked up from germline, CDR1 is MNHEY and CDR2 is SVGAGI. The CDR3 extends over 15 amino acids. TCRdb's table, derived via immunoSEQ multiplex PCR, lists solely in-frame clones and lacks some. The table lists about 140,000 clones, approximately 94% of them singletons, with less than 15% in the top ten. The chain joins TRBV6-5 to TRBJ1-5, with D hard to call. The sequencing input was blood. The clonotype was recovered from a man in his forties in good health. CDR3 sequence reads: CASRAPLGSNQPQHF. The CDR3 DNA reads TGTGCCAGCAGGGCTCCCCTGGGCAGCAATCAGCCCCAGCATTTT.